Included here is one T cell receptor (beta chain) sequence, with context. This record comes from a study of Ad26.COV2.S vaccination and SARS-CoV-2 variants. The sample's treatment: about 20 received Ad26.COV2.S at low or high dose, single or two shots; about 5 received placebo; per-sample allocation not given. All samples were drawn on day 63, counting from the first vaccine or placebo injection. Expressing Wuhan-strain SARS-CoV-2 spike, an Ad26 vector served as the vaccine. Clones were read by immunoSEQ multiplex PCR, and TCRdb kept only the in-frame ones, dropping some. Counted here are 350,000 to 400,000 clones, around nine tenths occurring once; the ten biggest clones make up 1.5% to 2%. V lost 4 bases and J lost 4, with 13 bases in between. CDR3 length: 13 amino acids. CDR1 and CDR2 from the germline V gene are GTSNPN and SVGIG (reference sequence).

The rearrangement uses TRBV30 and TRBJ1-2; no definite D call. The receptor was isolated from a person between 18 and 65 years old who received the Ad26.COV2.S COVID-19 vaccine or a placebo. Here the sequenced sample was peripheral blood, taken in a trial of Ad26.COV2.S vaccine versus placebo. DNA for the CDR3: TGTGCCTGGAATCTTGGAGGATTCTATGGCTACACCTTC. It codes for CAWNLGGFYGYTF.